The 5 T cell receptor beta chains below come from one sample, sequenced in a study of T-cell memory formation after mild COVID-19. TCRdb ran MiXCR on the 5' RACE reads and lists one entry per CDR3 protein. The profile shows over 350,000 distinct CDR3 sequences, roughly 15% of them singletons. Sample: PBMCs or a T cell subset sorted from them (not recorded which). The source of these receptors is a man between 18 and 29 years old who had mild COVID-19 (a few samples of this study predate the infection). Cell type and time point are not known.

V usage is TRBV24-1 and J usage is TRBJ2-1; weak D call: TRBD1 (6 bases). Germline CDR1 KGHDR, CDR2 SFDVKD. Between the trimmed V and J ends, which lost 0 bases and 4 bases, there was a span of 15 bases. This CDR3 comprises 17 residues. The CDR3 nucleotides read TGTGCCACCAGTGATTTGGGTCAGGGGACCGGGTACAATGAGCAGTTCTTC. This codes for CATSDLGQGTGYNEQFF.

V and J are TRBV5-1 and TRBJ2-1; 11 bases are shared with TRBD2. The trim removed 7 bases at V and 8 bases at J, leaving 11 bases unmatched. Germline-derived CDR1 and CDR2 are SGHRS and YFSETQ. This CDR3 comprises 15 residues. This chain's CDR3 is CASDLSGGAPDEQFF. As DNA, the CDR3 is TGCGCCAGCGACCTTAGCGGGGGGGCCCCCGATGAGCAGTTCTTC.

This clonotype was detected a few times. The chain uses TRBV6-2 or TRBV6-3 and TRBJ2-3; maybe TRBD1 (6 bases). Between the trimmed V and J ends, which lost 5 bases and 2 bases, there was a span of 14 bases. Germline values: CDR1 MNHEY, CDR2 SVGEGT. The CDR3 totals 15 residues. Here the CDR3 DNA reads TGTGCCAGCAGTCAAGGACAGCTAGACACAGATACGCAGTATTTT. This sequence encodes CASSQGQLDTDTQYF.

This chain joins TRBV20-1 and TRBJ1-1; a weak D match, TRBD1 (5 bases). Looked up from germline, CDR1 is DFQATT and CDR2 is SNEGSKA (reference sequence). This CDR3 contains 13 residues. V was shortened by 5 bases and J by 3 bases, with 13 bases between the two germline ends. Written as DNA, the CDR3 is TGCAGTGCTCCCGGGACGGGGGACACTGAAGCTTTCTTT. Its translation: CSAPGTGDTEAFF.

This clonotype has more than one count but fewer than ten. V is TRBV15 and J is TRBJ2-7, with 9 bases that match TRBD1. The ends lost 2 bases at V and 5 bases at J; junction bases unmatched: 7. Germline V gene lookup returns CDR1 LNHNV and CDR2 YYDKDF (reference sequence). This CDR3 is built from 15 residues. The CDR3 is CATSRNRGRSDEQYF. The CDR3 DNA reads TGTGCCACCAGCAGAAACAGGGGGCGTAGCGACGAGCAGTACTTC.